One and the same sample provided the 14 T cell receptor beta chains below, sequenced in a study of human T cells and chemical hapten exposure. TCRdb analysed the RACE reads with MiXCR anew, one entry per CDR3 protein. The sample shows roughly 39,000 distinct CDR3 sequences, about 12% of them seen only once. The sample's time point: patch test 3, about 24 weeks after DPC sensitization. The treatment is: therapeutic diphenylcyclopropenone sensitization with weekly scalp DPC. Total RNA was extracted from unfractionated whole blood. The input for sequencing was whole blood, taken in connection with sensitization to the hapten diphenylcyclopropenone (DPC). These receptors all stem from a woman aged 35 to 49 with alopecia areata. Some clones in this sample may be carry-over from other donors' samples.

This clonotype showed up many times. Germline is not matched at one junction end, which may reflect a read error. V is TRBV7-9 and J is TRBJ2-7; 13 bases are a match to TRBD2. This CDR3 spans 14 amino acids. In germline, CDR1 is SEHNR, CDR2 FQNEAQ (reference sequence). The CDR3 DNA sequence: TGTGCCAGCAGCGAACAGACTAGCGGGAGGCCCCCTCCCTTC. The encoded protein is CASSEQTSGRPPPF.

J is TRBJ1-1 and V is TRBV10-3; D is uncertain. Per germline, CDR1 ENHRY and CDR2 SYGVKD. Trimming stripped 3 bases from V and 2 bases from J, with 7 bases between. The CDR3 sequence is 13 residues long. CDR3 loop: CAISDMKNTEAFF. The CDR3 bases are TGTGCCATCAGTGACATGAAAAACACTGAAGCTTTCTTT.

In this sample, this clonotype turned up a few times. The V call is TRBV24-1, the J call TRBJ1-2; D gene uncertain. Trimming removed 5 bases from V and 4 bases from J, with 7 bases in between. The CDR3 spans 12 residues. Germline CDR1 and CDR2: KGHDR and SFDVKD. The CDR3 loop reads CATSVASYGYTF. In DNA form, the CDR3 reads TGTGCCACCAGTGTTGCGTCCTATGGCTACACCTTC.

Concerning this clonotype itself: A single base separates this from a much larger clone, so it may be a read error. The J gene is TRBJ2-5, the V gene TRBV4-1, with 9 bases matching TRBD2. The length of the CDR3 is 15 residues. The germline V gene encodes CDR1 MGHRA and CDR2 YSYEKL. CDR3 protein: CASNQVLAGEETQYF. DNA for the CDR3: TGCGCCAGCAACCAAGTGTTAGCGGGGGAAGAGACCCAGTACTTC.

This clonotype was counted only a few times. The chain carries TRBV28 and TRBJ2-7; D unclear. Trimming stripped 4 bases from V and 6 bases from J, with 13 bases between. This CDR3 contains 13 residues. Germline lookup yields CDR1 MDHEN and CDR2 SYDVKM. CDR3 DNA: TGTGCCAGCAGTTCACCCCTGGTGGCCGAGCAGTACTTC. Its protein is CASSSPLVAEQYF.

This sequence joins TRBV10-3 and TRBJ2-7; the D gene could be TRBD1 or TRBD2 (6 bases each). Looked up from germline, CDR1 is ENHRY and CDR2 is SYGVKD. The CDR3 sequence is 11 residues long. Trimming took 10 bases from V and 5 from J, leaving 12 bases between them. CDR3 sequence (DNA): TGTGCCACCCGGAGGGGGAACGAGCAGTACTTC. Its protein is CATRRGNEQYF.

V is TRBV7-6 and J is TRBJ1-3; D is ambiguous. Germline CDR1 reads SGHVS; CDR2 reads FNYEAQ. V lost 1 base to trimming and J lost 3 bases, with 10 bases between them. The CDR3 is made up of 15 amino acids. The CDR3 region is CASSLGAGDGNTIYF. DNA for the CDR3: TGTGCCAGCAGCTTAGGTGCAGGCGATGGAAACACCATATATTTT.

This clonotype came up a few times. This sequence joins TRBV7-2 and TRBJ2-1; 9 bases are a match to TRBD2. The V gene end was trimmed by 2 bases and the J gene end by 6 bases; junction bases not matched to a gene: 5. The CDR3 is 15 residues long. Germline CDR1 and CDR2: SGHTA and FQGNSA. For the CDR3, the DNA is TGTGCCAGCAGCTTACAAGCGGGAGGAGGCAATGAGCAGTTCTTC. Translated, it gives CASSLQAGGGNEQFF.

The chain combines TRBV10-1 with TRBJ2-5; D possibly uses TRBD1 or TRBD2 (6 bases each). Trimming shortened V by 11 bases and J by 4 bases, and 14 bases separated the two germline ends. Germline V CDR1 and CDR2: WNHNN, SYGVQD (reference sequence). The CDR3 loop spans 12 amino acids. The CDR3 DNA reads TGCGCCTCTTCGGGGGCAGGAGAGACCCAGTACTTC. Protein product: CASSGAGETQYF.

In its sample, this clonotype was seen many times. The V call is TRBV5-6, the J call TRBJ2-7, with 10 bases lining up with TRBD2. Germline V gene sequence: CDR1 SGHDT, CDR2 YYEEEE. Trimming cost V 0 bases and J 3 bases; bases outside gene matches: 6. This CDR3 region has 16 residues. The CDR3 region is CASSLVTSGNVYEQYF. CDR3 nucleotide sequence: TGTGCCAGCAGCTTGGTTACTAGCGGGAACGTCTACGAGCAGTACTTC.

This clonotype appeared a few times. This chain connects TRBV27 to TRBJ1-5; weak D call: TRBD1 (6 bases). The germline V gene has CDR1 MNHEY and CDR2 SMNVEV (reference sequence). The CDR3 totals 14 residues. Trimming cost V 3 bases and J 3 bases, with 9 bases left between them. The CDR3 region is CASSLGTPNQPQHF. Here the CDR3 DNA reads TGTGCCAGCAGTTTGGGGACACCCAATCAGCCCCAGCATTTT.

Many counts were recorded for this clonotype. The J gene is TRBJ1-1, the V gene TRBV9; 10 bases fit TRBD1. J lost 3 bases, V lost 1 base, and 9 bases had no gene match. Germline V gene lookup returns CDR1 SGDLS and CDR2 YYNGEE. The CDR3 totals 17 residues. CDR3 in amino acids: CASSVPSTGGRDTEAFF. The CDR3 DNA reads TGTGCCAGCAGCGTACCCTCGACAGGGGGCCGGGACACTGAAGCTTTCTTT.

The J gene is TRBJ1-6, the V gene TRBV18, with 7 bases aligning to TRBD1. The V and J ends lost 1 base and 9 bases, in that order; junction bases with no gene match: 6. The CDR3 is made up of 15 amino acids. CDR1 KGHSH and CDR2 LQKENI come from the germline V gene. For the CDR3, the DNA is TGTGCCAGCTCACCACGGAAGGGGGCTGGTTCACCCCTCCACTTT. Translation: CASSPRKGAGSPLHF.

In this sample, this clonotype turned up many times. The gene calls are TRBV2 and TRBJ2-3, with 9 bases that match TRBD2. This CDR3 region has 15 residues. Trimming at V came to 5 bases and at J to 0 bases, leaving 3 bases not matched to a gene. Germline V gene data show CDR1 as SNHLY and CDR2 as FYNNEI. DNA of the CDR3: TGTGCCAGCAGTCGGCTAGCGGGAAGCACAGATACGCAGTATTTT. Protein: CASSRLAGSTDTQYF.